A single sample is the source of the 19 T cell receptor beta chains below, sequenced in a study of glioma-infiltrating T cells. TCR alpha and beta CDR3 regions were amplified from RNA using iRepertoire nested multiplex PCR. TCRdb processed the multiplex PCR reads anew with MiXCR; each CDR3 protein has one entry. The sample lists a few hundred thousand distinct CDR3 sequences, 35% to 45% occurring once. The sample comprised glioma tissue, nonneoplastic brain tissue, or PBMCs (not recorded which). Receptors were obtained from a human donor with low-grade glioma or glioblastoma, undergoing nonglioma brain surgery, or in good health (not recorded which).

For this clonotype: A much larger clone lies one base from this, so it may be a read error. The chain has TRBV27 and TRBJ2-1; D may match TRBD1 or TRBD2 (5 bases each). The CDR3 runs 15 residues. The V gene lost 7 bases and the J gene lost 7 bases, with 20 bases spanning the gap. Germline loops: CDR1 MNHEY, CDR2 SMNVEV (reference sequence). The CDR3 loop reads CASTQGVLGENEQFF. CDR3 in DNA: TGTGCCAGCACCCAAGGCGTGTTAGGGGAGAATGAGCAGTTCTTC.

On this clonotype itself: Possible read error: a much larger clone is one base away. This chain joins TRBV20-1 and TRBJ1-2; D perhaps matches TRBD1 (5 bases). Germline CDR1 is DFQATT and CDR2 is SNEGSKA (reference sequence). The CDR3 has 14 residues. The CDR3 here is CSASSQGTNCGYTF. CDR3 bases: TGCAGTGCTAGTAGTCAGGGAACTAACTGTGGCTACACCTTC.

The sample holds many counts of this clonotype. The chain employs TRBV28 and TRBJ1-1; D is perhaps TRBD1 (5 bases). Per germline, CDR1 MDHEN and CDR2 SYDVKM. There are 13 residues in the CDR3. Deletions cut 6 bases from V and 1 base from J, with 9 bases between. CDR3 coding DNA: TGTGCCAGCAGCCCGGGACGGAACACTGAAGCTTTCTTT. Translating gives CASSPGRNTEAFF.

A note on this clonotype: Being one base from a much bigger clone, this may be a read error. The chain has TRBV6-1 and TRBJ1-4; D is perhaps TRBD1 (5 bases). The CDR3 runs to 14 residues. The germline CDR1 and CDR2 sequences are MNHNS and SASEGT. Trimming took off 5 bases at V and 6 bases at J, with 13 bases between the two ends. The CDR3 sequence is CASSLTTAYEKLFF. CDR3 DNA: TGTGCCAGCAGTCTTACGACAGCTTATGAAAAACTGTTTTTT.

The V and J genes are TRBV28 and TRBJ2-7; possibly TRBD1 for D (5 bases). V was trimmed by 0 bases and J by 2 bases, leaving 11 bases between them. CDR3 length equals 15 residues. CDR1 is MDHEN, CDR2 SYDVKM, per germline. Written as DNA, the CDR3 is TGTGCCAGCAGTTTATGGGACATGTCCCCCTACGAGCAGTACTTC. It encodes CASSLWDMSPYEQYF.

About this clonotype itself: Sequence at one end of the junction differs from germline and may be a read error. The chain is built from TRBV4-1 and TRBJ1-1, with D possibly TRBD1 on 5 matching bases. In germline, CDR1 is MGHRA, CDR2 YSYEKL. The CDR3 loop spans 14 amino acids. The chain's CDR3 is CASSHRDGGTEVFF. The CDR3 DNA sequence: TGCGCCAGCAGCCACCGGGACGGAGGGACTGAAGTTTTCTTT.

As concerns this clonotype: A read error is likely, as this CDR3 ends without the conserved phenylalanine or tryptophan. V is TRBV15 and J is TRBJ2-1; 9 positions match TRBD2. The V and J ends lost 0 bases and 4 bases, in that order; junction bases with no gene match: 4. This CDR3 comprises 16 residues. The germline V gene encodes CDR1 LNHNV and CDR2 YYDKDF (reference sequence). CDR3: CATSRDPSGIYNEQFL. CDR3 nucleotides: TGTGCCACCAGCAGAGACCCTAGCGGGATTTACAATGAGCAGTTCTTA.

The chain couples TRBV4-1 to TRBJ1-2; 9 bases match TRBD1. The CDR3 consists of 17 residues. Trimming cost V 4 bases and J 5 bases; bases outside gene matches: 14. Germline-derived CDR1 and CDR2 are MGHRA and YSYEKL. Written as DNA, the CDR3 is TGCGCCAGCAGCCCAAAAATAACAGGGGGCGCTTGGTATGGCTACACCTTC. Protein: CASSPKITGGAWYGYTF.

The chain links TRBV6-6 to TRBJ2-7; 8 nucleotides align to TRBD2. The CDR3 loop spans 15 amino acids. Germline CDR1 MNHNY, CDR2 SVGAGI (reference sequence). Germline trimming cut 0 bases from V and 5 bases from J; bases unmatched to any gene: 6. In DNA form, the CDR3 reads TGTGCCAGCAGTTACTCAAGCGGGGGATGGAACGAGCAGTACTTC. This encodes CASSYSSGGWNEQYF.

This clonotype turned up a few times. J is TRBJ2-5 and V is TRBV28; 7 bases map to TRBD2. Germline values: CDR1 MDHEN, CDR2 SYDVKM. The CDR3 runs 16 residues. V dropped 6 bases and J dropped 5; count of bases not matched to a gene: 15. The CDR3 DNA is TGTGCCAGCAGCCCGGGCCGCTCCCGGGGAGGGGAGACCCAGTACTTC. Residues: CASSPGRSRGGETQYF.

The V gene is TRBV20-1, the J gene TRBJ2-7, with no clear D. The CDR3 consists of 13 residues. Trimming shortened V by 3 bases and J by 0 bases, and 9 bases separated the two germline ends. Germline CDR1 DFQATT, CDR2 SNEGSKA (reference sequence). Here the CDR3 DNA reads TGCAGTGCTAGCCCGCCGAGCTCCTACGAGCAGTACTTC. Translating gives CSASPPSSYEQYF.

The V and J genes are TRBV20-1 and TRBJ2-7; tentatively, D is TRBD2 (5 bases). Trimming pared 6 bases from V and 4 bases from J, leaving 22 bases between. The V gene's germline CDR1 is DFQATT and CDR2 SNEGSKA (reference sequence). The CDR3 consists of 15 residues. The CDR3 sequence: CSATPSLGGKYEQYF. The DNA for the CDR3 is TGCAGTGCCACCCCTTCGCTCGGAGGTAAGTACGAGCAGTACTTC.

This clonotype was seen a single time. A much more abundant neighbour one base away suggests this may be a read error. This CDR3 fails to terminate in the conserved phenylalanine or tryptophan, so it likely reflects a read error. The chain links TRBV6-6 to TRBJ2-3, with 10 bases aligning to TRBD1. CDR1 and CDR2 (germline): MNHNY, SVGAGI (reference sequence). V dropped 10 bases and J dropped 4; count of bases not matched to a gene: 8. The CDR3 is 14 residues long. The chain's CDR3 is CAITRTGGPDTQYS. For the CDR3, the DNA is TGTGCCATCACCAGGACAGGGGGACCAGATACGCAGTATTCT.

The CDR3 here is CASRDRRLSYEQYF. The CDR3 DNA follows: TGTGCCAGCAGGGACAGGAGACTCTCCTACGAGCAGTACTTC. The genes are TRBV27 and TRBJ2-7; 7 nucleotides align to TRBD1. Per the germline V gene, CDR1 is MNHEY and CDR2 is SMNVEV (reference sequence). Germline trimming cut 6 bases from V and 0 bases from J; bases unmatched to any gene: 5. The CDR3 is made up of 14 amino acids.

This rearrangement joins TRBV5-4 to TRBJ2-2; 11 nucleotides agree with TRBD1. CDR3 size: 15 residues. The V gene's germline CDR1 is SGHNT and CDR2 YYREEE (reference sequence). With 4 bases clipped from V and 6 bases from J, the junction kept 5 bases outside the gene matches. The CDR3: CASSAGTGGAGELFF. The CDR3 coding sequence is TGTGCCAGCAGCGCCGGGACAGGGGGGGCCGGGGAGCTGTTTTTT.

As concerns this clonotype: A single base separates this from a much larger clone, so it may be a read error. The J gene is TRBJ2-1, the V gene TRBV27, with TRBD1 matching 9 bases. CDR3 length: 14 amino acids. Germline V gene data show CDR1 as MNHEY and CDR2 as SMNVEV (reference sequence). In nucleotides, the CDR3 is TGTGCCAGCAGCCCACAGGGGGCCTACAATGAGCGGTTCTTC. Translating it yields CASSPQGAYNERFF.

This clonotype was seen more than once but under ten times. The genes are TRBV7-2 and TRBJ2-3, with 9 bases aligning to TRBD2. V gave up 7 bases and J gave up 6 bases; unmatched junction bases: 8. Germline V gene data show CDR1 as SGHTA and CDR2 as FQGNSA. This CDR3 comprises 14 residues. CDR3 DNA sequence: TGTGCCAGCAACCGGGGACTAGCATCGGATACGCAGTATTTT. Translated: CASNRGLASDTQYF.

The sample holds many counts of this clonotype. The CDR3 DNA reads as TGTGCCAGCAGTTACGAGGGCTGGGCACCCACTGAAGCTTTCTTT. It codes for CASSYEGWAPTEAFF. The genes are TRBV6-6 and TRBJ1-1; no clear D gene. Germline CDR1 MNHNY, CDR2 SVGAGI (reference sequence). The CDR3 has 15 residues. V dropped 2 bases and J dropped 4 bases, with 14 bases sitting between them.

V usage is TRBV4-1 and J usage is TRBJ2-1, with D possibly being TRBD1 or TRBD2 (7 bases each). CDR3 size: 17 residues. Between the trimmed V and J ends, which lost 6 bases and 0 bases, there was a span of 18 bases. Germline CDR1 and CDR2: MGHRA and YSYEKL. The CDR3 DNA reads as TGCGCCAGCAGAGCTACCCTCAGGGGGGGCTCCTACAATGAGCAGTTCTTC. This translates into CASRATLRGGSYNEQFF.